This TCR beta chain was observed in a study of T cell responses to AZD1222 COVID-19 vaccine. A word on this clone: Its specificity is not known.

Trimming pared 2 bases from V and 0 bases from J, leaving 14 bases between. Per germline, CDR1 KGHSH and CDR2 LQKENI. The CDR3 is made up of 17 amino acids. Study-level findings and limits: Clonal diversity may have been underestimated in mostly white British donors. Spike-wide coverage was observed for vaccine-associated CD4 TCRs, with dominant responses at 160-218 and 743-854. Baseline antibody screening turned up just six seropositive AZD1222 recipients.

The data were produced by immunoSEQ multiplex PCR, yet TCRdb's version contains in-frame clones alone and is incomplete. The data show about 76,000 clones, 90% seen once. The rearrangement links TRBV18 to TRBJ1-3, with D possibly matching TRBD1 (5 bases). This sequence originates from an adult in good health. This specimen consisted of peripheral blood, obtained on day 0 of AZD1222 vaccination. The CDR3 loop reads CASSPSLRGTSGNTIYF. Written as DNA, the CDR3 is TGTGCCAGCTCACCAAGTCTGAGGGGTACCTCTGGAAACACCATATATTTT.